The T cell receptor beta chain described here comes from a study of T cells in Graves' hyperthyroidism and ophthalmopathy. Study in general: It was at initial diagnosis, before any treatment, that peripheral blood was collected.

There are many counts of this clonotype. Amplification yielded TCR beta CDR3 regions, with RNA transcripts as the source. With the HTBI primer set, the TCR CDR3 went through a first round of RT-PCR. TCRdb ran MiXCR on the multiplex PCR reads and lists one entry per CDR3 protein. Of 200,000 to 300,000 distinct CDR3 sequences listed, approximately 25% are singletons. Diagnoses rested on clinical symptoms, serum thyroxine and TRAb, thyroid ultrasound and orbital computed tomography. The receptor was derived from a woman aged 40 to 50 with Graves' ophthalmopathy. What was sequenced was blood.

This CDR3 reads CASSTSGGQDTGELFF. CDR3 coding DNA: TGTGCCAGTAGTACCTCCGGGGGCCAGGACACCGGGGAGCTGTTTTTT. The chain employs TRBV19 and TRBJ2-2; TRBD1 or TRBD2 may be the D gene (6 bases each). V shed 4 bases and J shed 3 bases, with 15 bases lying between them. The CDR3 is 16 residues long. From germline, CDR1 is LNHDA and CDR2 SQIVND (reference sequence).